Listed here are 25 T cell receptor beta chains from one sample, sequenced in a study of regulatory T cells in long-lasting Graves disease. Regarding time point: newly diagnosed GD, antithyroid drugs for less than 3 months. There was RNA extracted from PBMCs, and the TCR library was made from it. Building of the TCR beta libraries involved iRepertoire HTBI primers and Arm-PCR of CDR3 regions. Using its own MiXCR run on the multiplex PCR reads, TCRdb lists one record per CDR3 protein. The table shows a few hundred thousand distinct CDR3 sequences, with approximately 13% occurring only once. This sample was also put to use in a study of T cells in Graves' hyperthyroidism and ophthalmopathy.

This specimen consisted of peripheral blood mononuclear cells (PBMCs), obtained at new diagnosis, from a patient treated with antithyroid drugs. These receptors all stem from a young man with Graves disease.

The chain couples TRBV20-1 to TRBJ2-7, with 8 bases fitting TRBD2. J lost 2 bases, V lost 6 bases, and 6 bases had no gene match. Germline V gene lookup returns CDR1 DFQATT and CDR2 SNEGSKA (reference sequence). This CDR3 spans 13 amino acids. The CDR3 here is CSATWREAYEQYF. The DNA of the CDR3 is TGCAGTGCCACATGGCGGGAGGCCTACGAGCAGTACTTC.

This clonotype was detected many times. The rearrangement links TRBV11-3 to TRBJ2-5; D is perhaps TRBD2 (6 bases). Between the trimmed V and J ends, which lost 3 bases and 5 bases, there was a span of 16 bases. The CDR3 has 15 residues. Germline CDR1 reads SGHNT; CDR2 reads YENEEA. The CDR3 is CASSLGGRPGETQYF. CDR3 DNA sequence: TGTGCCAGCAGCTTGGGAGGTCGGCCCGGGGAGACCCAGTACTTC.

This clonotype was seen ten or more times. This chain uses TRBV5-6 with TRBJ1-1; D remains unclear. The germline V gene encodes CDR1 SGHDT and CDR2 YYEEEE. V lost 2 bases, J lost 8 bases, and 10 bases lay in between. The CDR3 extends over 12 amino acids. CDR3 protein: CASSFSAREAFF. The CDR3 DNA reads as TGTGCCAGCAGCTTTTCCGCAAGAGAAGCTTTCTTT.

This clonotype showed up just a few times. The V gene is TRBV6-1, the J gene TRBJ1-5, with unresolved D. Per germline, CDR1 MNHNS and CDR2 SASEGT. The V gene lost 6 bases and the J gene lost 7 bases, with 4 bases spanning the gap. CDR3 length: 10 amino acids. CDR3 amino acids: CASSIQPQHF. In nucleotides, the CDR3 is TGTGCCAGCAGCATCCAGCCCCAGCATTTT.

The chain has TRBV5-1 and TRBJ2-5; D not certain. Trimming took off 3 bases at V and 5 bases at J, with 23 bases between the two ends. The CDR3 is made up of 17 amino acids. CDR1 and CDR2 from the germline V gene are SGHRS and YFSETQ. The CDR3, as DNA: TGCGCCAGCAGCTGGTTTTACGGGCCGATAGGAAAGGAGACCCAGTACTTC. Translation: CASSWFYGPIGKETQYF.

This clonotype was picked up a small number of times. The V gene is TRBV4-1, the J gene TRBJ1-5, with TRBD1 as a possible D gene (5 bases). Germline V gene data show CDR1 as MGHRA and CDR2 as YSYEKL. The CDR3 totals 20 residues. The V gene lost 1 base and the J gene lost 0 bases, with 22 bases spanning the gap. CDR3 loop: CASSQGAGNLVGYSNQPQHF. CDR3 DNA sequence: TGCGCCAGCAGCCAAGGGGCAGGGAATTTGGTGGGATATAGCAATCAGCCCCAGCATTTT.

V is TRBV20-1 and J is TRBJ1-6; D is perhaps TRBD1 (5 bases). CDR1 DFQATT and CDR2 SNEGSKA come from the germline V gene (reference sequence). The CDR3 is made up of 15 amino acids. The V end was cut by 0 bases, the J end by 5 bases, with 11 bases between. The CDR3: CSARDLGQDNSPLHF. In nucleotides, the CDR3 is TGCAGTGCTAGAGATCTCGGACAAGATAATTCACCCCTCCACTTT.

The rearrangement joins TRBV29-1 to TRBJ2-1, with 9 bases that match TRBD2. V dropped 8 bases and J dropped 4; count of bases not matched to a gene: 6. Germline-derived CDR1 and CDR2 are SQVTM and ANQGSEA. The CDR3 length is 13 residues. CDR3 residues: CSLSTSGYNEQFF. The CDR3 DNA reads as TGCAGCCTCTCGACTAGCGGTTACAATGAGCAGTTCTTC.

In this sample, this clonotype turned up many times. The V and J genes are TRBV6-2 or TRBV6-3 and TRBJ2-7; D uncertain. V lost 2 bases and J 2 bases, leaving 10 bases between the germline ends. From germline, CDR1 is MNHEY and CDR2 SVGEGT. The CDR3 spans 14 residues. The CDR3 loop is CASSYGRAAYEQYF. CDR3 DNA: TGTGCCAGCAGTTACGGTAGGGCCGCCTACGAGCAGTACTTC.

The gene calls are TRBV19 and TRBJ2-5, with D hard to call. Germline V lookup: CDR1 LNHDA, CDR2 SQIVND (reference sequence). Between the trimmed V and J ends, which lost 8 bases and 5 bases, there was a span of 9 bases. This CDR3 is built from 11 residues. CDR3 coding DNA: TGTGCCAGTGCTGTTCAGGAGACCCAGTACTTC. This gives the protein CASAVQETQYF.

There are a few counts of this clonotype. The chain links TRBV3-1 to TRBJ2-5; no clear D gene. Germline CDR1 LGHDT, CDR2 YNNKEL (reference sequence). V lost 2 bases and J lost 2, with 18 bases in between. The CDR3 covers 17 residues. CDR3 nucleotides: TGTGCCAGCAGCCAACGCGGCCGATGGGATGGTCAAGAGACCCAGTACTTC. Amino acids: CASSQRGRWDGQETQYF.

This clonotype was seen many times. The chain carries TRBV27 and TRBJ2-1; D not resolved. The CDR3 has 17 residues. Germline values: CDR1 MNHEY, CDR2 SMNVEV (reference sequence). V was shortened by 5 bases and J by 0 bases, with 17 bases between the two germline ends. CDR3 residues: CASSPPLRFNSYNEQFF. CDR3 DNA: TGTGCCAGCAGTCCCCCCTTGCGGTTTAACTCCTACAATGAGCAGTTCTTC.

V and J are TRBV11-2 and TRBJ2-3, with 11 bases that match TRBD2. V trimming: 3 bases; J trimming: 4 bases; junction bases outside the gene matches: 12. CDR3 length: 18 amino acids. Germline V CDR1 and CDR2: SGHAT, FQNNGV. This chain's CDR3 is CASSFTSGRKTSADTQYF. The CDR3 coding sequence is TGTGCCAGCAGCTTCACTAGCGGGAGAAAAACTAGCGCAGATACGCAGTATTTT. The full variable domain, rest sourced from reference TRBV11-2 and TRBJ2-3, is EAGVAQSPRYKIIEKRQSVAFWCNPISGHATLYWYQQILGQGPKLLIQFQNNGVVDDSQLPKDRFSAERLKGVDSTLKIQPAKLEDSAVYLCASSFTSGRKTSADTQYFGPGTRLTVL.

Of note for this clonotype: A far larger clone is one nucleotide away, so this likely arose from a read error. The chain recombines TRBV2 with TRBJ1-1, with D possibly TRBD1 on 5 matching bases. Germline assignment: CDR1 SNHLY and CDR2 FYNNEI. The CDR3 covers 16 residues. Trimming removed 6 bases from V and 2 bases from J, with 19 bases in between. CDR3 in DNA: TGTGCCAGCAGCAACCCAGGGCTTGTCTCCAACACTGAAGCTTTCTTT. As protein: CASSNPGLVSNTEAFF.

The chain recombines TRBV19 with TRBJ2-1; 10 bases line up with TRBD2. The germline V gene encodes CDR1 LNHDA and CDR2 SQIVND (reference sequence). CDR3 length equals 16 residues. V shed 3 bases, J shed 7 bases, and the junction held 9 bases outside the gene matches. In DNA, the CDR3 is TGTGCCAGTAGTATGAGGGCTAGCGGGAGTAGGAATGAGCAGTTCTTC. It yields the protein CASSMRASGSRNEQFF.

This clonotype was recorded many times. The rearrangement joins TRBV2 to TRBJ1-4, with D uncertain. Trimming took off 5 bases at V and 5 bases at J, with 9 bases between the two ends. The CDR3 is 13 amino acids. Germline-derived CDR1 and CDR2 are SNHLY and FYNNEI. The CDR3 DNA follows: TGTGCCAGCAGTTCGGACCAAAATGAAAAACTGTTTTTT. This sequence encodes CASSSDQNEKLFF.

This clonotype has at least ten counts. The chain has TRBV7-2 and TRBJ2-1; D gene uncertain. The CDR3 length is 13 residues. Between the trimmed V and J ends, which lost 9 bases and 6 bases, there was a span of 15 bases. Germline CDR1 reads SGHTA; CDR2 reads FQGNSA. CDR3 in amino acids: CARAPPPGNEQFF. The CDR3 DNA reads as TGTGCCAGAGCCCCCCCCCCCGGCAATGAGCAGTTCTTC.

This clonotype was detected many times. The chain is built from TRBV10-1 and TRBJ2-5; D ambiguous. The length of the CDR3 is 15 residues. Germline values: CDR1 WNHNN, CDR2 SYGVQD (reference sequence). V lost 0 bases, J lost 1 base, and 9 bases lay in between. The CDR3 sequence: CASSESDRIQETQYF. In DNA form, the CDR3 reads TGCGCCAGCAGTGAGTCGGACCGAATCCAAGAGACCCAGTACTTC.

V and J are TRBV12-3 or TRBV12-4 and TRBJ1-2, with 8 bases matching TRBD1. The junction had 7 bases not matched to a gene; V was cut back by 6 bases and J by 1 base. The CDR3 runs 15 residues. Written as DNA, the CDR3 is TGTGCCAGCAGCCTACAGGGGGGGGGTAACTATGGCTACACCTTC. This encodes CASSLQGGGNYGYTF.

In this sample, this clonotype turned up a few times. An end of the junction differs from the germline gene, which may be a read error. The chain employs TRBV10-2 and TRBJ2-5; D may be TRBD2 (5 bases). Germline V lookup: CDR1 WSHSY, CDR2 SAAADI. The CDR3 is 12 amino acids. This CDR3 reads CASSELGETQHF. Written as DNA, the CDR3 is TGCGCCAGCAGTGAGCTCGGGGAGACCCAGCACTTC.

This clonotype was counted a few times. This sequence joins TRBV30 and TRBJ2-2; 10 bases match TRBD2. There are 14 residues in the CDR3. Germline trimming cut 5 bases from V and 5 bases from J; bases unmatched to any gene: 5. Germline-derived CDR1 and CDR2 are GTSNPN and SVGIG (reference sequence). The DNA for the CDR3 is TGTGCCTGGGTGAGCGGGAGGGCGACCGGGGAGCTGTTTTTT. The encoded protein is CAWVSGRATGELFF.

This clonotype occurred many times. The chain links TRBV20-1 to TRBJ2-1; D gene ambiguous. CDR3 length: 13 residues. Germline V gives CDR1 DFQATT, CDR2 SNEGSKA (reference sequence). V gave up 2 bases and J gave up 1 base, with 6 bases separating them. The CDR3 reads CSARQFSYNEQFF. CDR3 in DNA: TGCAGTGCTAGACAATTTTCCTACAATGAGCAGTTCTTC.

At least ten counts were recorded for this clonotype. J is TRBJ2-7 and V is TRBV28, with TRBD1 matching over 9 bases. The V gene end was trimmed by 6 bases and the J gene end by 2 bases; junction bases not matched to a gene: 8. CDR3 length equals 15 residues. Germline-derived CDR1 and CDR2 are MDHEN and SYDVKM. The CDR3 DNA follows: TGTGCCAGCAGCGTTGGACAGGGGAAAACCTACGAGCAGTACTTC. It translates to CASSVGQGKTYEQYF.

There are many counts of this clonotype. The chain employs TRBV11-2 and TRBJ2-4; maybe TRBD2 (6 bases). CDR1 is SGHAT and CDR2 is FQNNGV in the germline V gene. CDR3 length equals 14 residues. Trimming pared 5 bases from V and 6 bases from J, leaving 14 bases between. The CDR3 protein is CASSTGGPPNIQYF. The DNA for the CDR3 is TGTGCCAGCAGCACCGGGGGACCGCCAAACATTCAGTACTTC. The full variable domain, in which reference TRBV11-2 and TRBJ2-4 provide the parts outside the CDR3, is EAGVAQSPRYKIIEKRQSVAFWCNPISGHATLYWYQQILGQGPKLLIQFQNNGVVDDSQLPKDRFSAERLKGVDSTLKIQPAKLEDSAVYLCASSTGGPPNIQYFGAGTRLSVL.

V and J are TRBV20-1 and TRBJ2-1; 8 bases are shared with TRBD2. This CDR3 has 15 residues. V lost 5 bases and J lost 1; bases outside the gene matches: 7. Germline V gene sequence: CDR1 DFQATT, CDR2 SNEGSKA (reference sequence). The CDR3 DNA reads as TGCAGTGCTCGGGGGACTAGGGGTTCCTACAATGAGCAGTTCTTC. It yields the protein CSARGTRGSYNEQFF.